A single T cell receptor (beta chain) is shown here with its context. What it recognizes is unknown. At one end, the junction sequence differs from germline, possibly due to a read error. This entry is derived from a study of cytomegalovirus exposure and HLA in healthy donors. With 60 Vbeta and 13 Jbeta primers, the PCR was carried out. Assay: immunoSEQ multiplex PCR; the TCRdb copy retains only in-frame clones and omits some. The sample lists around 210,000 clones, about 85% occurring once. Study outcomes and limitations: Several of the most significant clusters were apparently associated with common viral pathogens in a later analysis. Later analysis identified over 15,000 TCR beta sequences associated with HLA alleles, using a false discovery rate threshold of 0.05.

This clonotype was obtained from a girl aged 2-15 years in good health and CMV-seronegative. Input material: PBMCs.

The CDR3 coding sequence is TGTTCCAGCAGCTTAGAATTCTCGTTGCAGGGAAGGGAAGCTTTCTTT. Its translation: CSSSLEFSLQGREAFF. V is TRBV7-9 and J is TRBJ1-1; weak D call: TRBD1 (5 bases). CDR1 and CDR2 from the germline V gene are SEHNR and FQNEAQ (reference sequence). This CDR3 is built from 16 residues.